One sample yielded the 20 T cell receptor beta chains listed below, sequenced in a study of CD8+ T cells in alopecia areata. As for treatment: oral pan-JAK inhibitor, 5-10 mg twice daily. Investigators isolated RNA and reverse transcribed it into cDNA to act as the sequencing template. This table comes from immunoSEQ multiplex PCR, and its TCRdb copy is limited to in-frame clones, with some not included. The data show 95,000 to 110,000 clones, with roughly 84% seen just once and 20% to 25% held by the top ten. The source material was CD8+ T cells sorted from blood, sampled at week 24, from a patient treated with tofacitinib. These receptors came from a human donor with alopecia areata.

The rearrangement uses TRBV6-1 and TRBJ2-5; 9 nucleotides agree with TRBD1. Trimming removed 4 bases from V and 3 bases from J; junction bases left unmatched: 3. The CDR3 loop spans 14 amino acids. Germline CDR1 is MNHNS and CDR2 is SASEGT. As DNA, the CDR3 is TGTGCCAGCAGTGCCCGGGACAGGGAAGAGACCCAGTACTTC. This sequence encodes CASSARDREETQYF.

The chain joins TRBV29-1 to TRBJ1-2, with 7 bases that match TRBD1. The CDR3 sequence is 15 residues long. V was pared by 4 bases and J by 4 bases, with 12 bases of the junction left unmatched. Looked up from germline, CDR1 is SQVTM and CDR2 is ANQGSEA. As DNA, the CDR3 is TGCAGCGTTGTCCTAACAGGGGACCCTTTCTATGGCTACACCTTC. Its translation is CSVVLTGDPFYGYTF.

The chain employs TRBV1 and TRBJ1-2. TRBV1 is shown as a pseudogene. This CDR3 spans 12 amino acids. CDR3 bases: TGCACCAGCAGCGGGGTTCGGGTAGGCTACACCTTC. Translated, it gives CTSSGVRVGYTF.

The V call is TRBV27, the J call TRBJ1-4, with D unclear. The CDR3 totals 14 residues. Germline assignment: CDR1 MNHEY and CDR2 SMNVEV (reference sequence). V was shortened by 0 bases and J by 8 bases, with 10 bases between the two germline ends. The CDR3 here is CASSLSPAGEKLFF. In nucleotides, the CDR3 is TGTGCCAGCAGTTTATCTCCGGCCGGGGAAAAACTGTTTTTT.

This chain joins TRBV5-4 and TRBJ2-3; D possibly corresponds to TRBD1 (5 bases). Trimming pared 1 base from V and 0 bases from J, leaving 9 bases between. CDR1 is SGHNT and CDR2 is YYREEE in the germline V gene (reference sequence). The CDR3 has 15 amino acids. CDR3 nucleotides: TGTGCCAGCAGCTTGCCGACAGATAGCACAGATACGCAGTATTTT. Translated: CASSLPTDSTDTQYF.

The J gene is TRBJ2-7, the V gene TRBV7-9; 7 bases line up with TRBD2. V dropped 4 bases and J dropped 2; count of bases not matched to a gene: 8. This CDR3 is 15 amino acids long. Germline assignment: CDR1 SEHNR and CDR2 FQNEAQ (reference sequence). The CDR3 region has the DNA TGTGCCAGCAGCTACCGGGGGGATCCTACCTACGAGCAGTACTTC. This gives the protein CASSYRGDPTYEQYF.

In the case of this clone: Other DNA sequences in this sample translate to the same CDR3. The chain is built from TRBV29-1 and TRBJ1-2; no firm D call. V was trimmed by 7 bases and J by 8 bases, leaving 14 bases between them. The CDR3 has 11 residues. CDR1 is SQVTM and CDR2 is ANQGSEA in the germline V gene. Here the CDR3 reads CSGGSAQGYTF. Written as DNA, the CDR3 is TGCAGCGGCGGATCGGCCCAGGGCTACACCTTC.

This chain links TRBV29-1 with TRBJ2-1; a weak D match, TRBD1 (6 bases). Trimming pared 5 bases from V and 0 bases from J, leaving 14 bases between. The CDR3 loop spans 15 amino acids. Germline V gene data show CDR1 as SQVTM and CDR2 as ANQGSEA. CDR3 in amino acids: CSVINRETSYNEQFF. CDR3 nucleotides: TGCAGCGTTATAAACAGGGAAACCTCCTACAATGAGCAGTTCTTC.

CDR3 protein: CASSWGLAGGLNTGELFF. CDR3 nucleotides: TGCGCCAGCAGCTGGGGACTAGCGGGGGGCTTGAACACCGGGGAGCTGTTTTTT. The chain has TRBV5-1 and TRBJ2-2; 15 positions match TRBD2. The CDR3 spans 18 residues. In germline, CDR1 is SGHRS, CDR2 YFSETQ. V lost 3 bases and J lost 1; bases outside the gene matches: 4.

The chain joins TRBV6-5 to TRBJ1-1; D not certain. Germline values: CDR1 MNHEY, CDR2 SVGAGI. There are 13 residues in the CDR3. Trimming took 2 bases from V and 2 from J, leaving 6 bases between them. The CDR3 bases are TGTGCCAGCAGTTACAGTCTCAACACTGAAGCTTTCTTT. Translation gives CASSYSLNTEAFF.

The rearrangement joins TRBV7-9 to TRBJ2-1; the D gene could be TRBD1 or TRBD2 (5 bases each). The CDR3 runs 16 residues. Trimming took 4 bases from V and 7 from J, leaving 20 bases between them. The germline CDR1 and CDR2 sequences are SEHNR and FQNEAQ (reference sequence). The CDR3 DNA reads TGTGCCAGCAGCTCGAGCAGGGAGATCCTGAGGAATGAGCAGTTCTTC. Its protein is CASSSSREILRNEQFF. Together with reference TRBV7-9 and TRBJ2-1, the CDR3 gives the full variable domain: DTGVSQNPRHKITKRGQNVTFRCDPISEHNRLYWYRQTLGQGPEFLTYFQNEAQLEKSRLLSDRFSAERPKGSFSTLEIQRTEQGDSAMYLCASSSSREILRNEQFFGPGTRLTVL.

This clone came up a few times. The CDR3 reads CASSGSGQRDYNEQFF. The CDR3 region has the DNA TGTGCCAGTAGTGGGTCGGGACAGCGGGACTACAATGAGCAGTTCTTC. The rearrangement uses TRBV19 and TRBJ2-1; D may match TRBD1 or TRBD2 (7 bases each). Trimming left V 5 bases short and J 3 bases short, with 17 bases between. CDR1 is LNHDA, CDR2 SQIVND, per germline (reference sequence). The CDR3 is 16 residues long.

The chain couples TRBV29-1 to TRBJ2-7; maybe TRBD2 (5 bases). Trimming took 6 bases from V and 0 from J, leaving 18 bases between them. Germline-derived CDR1 and CDR2 are SQVTM and ANQGSEA. CDR3 size: 15 residues. As DNA, the CDR3 is TGCAGCGTCCTAACCCCCGAAGGGAGCTCCTACGAGCAGTACTTC. It yields the protein CSVLTPEGSSYEQYF.

This sequence joins TRBV5-1 and TRBJ2-1; the D gene is possibly TRBD1 (6 bases). Germline CDR1 SGHRS, CDR2 YFSETQ. The CDR3 is 14 residues long. Trimming shortened V by 0 bases and J by 6 bases, and 10 bases separated the two germline ends. Here the CDR3 DNA reads TGCGCCAGCAGCTTGGGTCGCAGGGGCAATGAGCAGTTCTTC. Amino acid sequence: CASSLGRRGNEQFF.

The chain couples TRBV7-9 to TRBJ2-7; D assignment may be TRBD1 or TRBD2 (5 bases each). There are 15 residues in the CDR3. The germline gives CDR1 SEHNR, CDR2 FQNEAQ (reference sequence). V lost 0 bases to trimming and J lost 2 bases, with 11 bases between them. The DNA of the CDR3 is TGTGCCAGCAGCTTAGCGGGGCAGGGAGCCTACGAGCAGTACTTC. Its protein product is CASSLAGQGAYEQYF. Full variable domain (rest looked up from reference TRBV7-9 and TRBJ2-7): DTGVSQNPRHKITKRGQNVTFRCDPISEHNRLYWYRQTLGQGPEFLTYFQNEAQLEKSRLLSDRFSAERPKGSFSTLEIQRTEQGDSAMYLCASSLAGQGAYEQYFGPGTRLTVT.

The J gene is TRBJ2-6, the V gene TRBV15; no definite D call. The CDR3 length is 17 residues. V lost 2 bases to trimming and J lost 0 bases, with 11 bases between them. CDR1 and CDR2 from the germline V gene are LNHNV and YYDKDF (reference sequence). The CDR3 reads CATSRNYEGSGANVLTF. The CDR3 region has the DNA TGTGCCACCAGCAGAAACTACGAAGGCTCTGGGGCCAACGTCCTGACTTTC.

This chain joins TRBV5-1 and TRBJ2-7; D perhaps matches TRBD1 (5 bases). The ends were cut back, 1 base at V and 2 bases at J, with 7 bases in the middle. This CDR3 has 13 amino acids. Germline values: CDR1 SGHRS, CDR2 YFSETQ. CDR3 in amino acids: CASSLRRAYEQYF. CDR3 coding DNA: TGCGCCAGCAGCTTGCGCAGGGCCTACGAGCAGTACTTC.

The rearrangement links TRBV19 to TRBJ2-3, with 7 bases identical to TRBD2. The CDR3 is 14 residues long. Per the germline V gene, CDR1 is LNHDA and CDR2 is SQIVND (reference sequence). V lost 6 bases, J lost 4 bases, and 7 bases stayed unmatched. CDR3 region: CASRLASAPDTQYF. For the CDR3, the DNA is TGTGCCAGTAGACTAGCGTCGGCGCCAGATACGCAGTATTTT. The variable domain in full, completed from reference TRBV19 and TRBJ2-3, reads DGGITQSPKYLFRKEGQNVTLSCEQNLNHDAMYWYRQDPGQGLRLIYYSQIVNDFQKGDIAEGYSVSREKKESFPLTVTSAQKNPTAFYLCASRLASAPDTQYFGPGTRLTVL.

The rearrangement links TRBV29-1 to TRBJ2-3; D gene unclear. The V end was cut by 6 bases, the J end by 6 bases, with 10 bases between. The CDR3 length is 11 residues. Germline loops: CDR1 SQVTM, CDR2 ANQGSEA. As DNA, the CDR3 is TGCAGCGTCTCCAAATGGGATACGCAGTATTTT. Residues: CSVSKWDTQYF.

This clone was seen just once. The rearrangement links TRBV14 to TRBJ1-2; D is uncertain. Germline-derived CDR1 and CDR2 are SGHDN and FVKESK. This CDR3 region has 14 residues. The V and J ends lost 0 bases and 5 bases respectively, with 10 bases between them. CDR3 sequence reads: CASSQDQGGYGYTF. For the CDR3, the DNA is TGTGCCAGCAGCCAAGATCAAGGAGGATATGGCTACACCTTC.